This T cell receptor beta chain was profiled in a study of blood T cell repertoires in COVID-19. Repertoires were generated with immunoSEQ multiplex PCR, while TCRdb's copy carries only in-frame clones and drops some. The data show some 230,000 clones, roughly 89% seen once. From germline, CDR1 is SGDLS and CDR2 YYNGEE. Trimming stripped 4 bases from V and 4 bases from J, with 15 bases between. The CDR3 spans 16 residues. V and J are TRBV9 and TRBJ1-6; TRBD1 is a possible D gene (6 bases). The receptor was derived from a man between 25 and 39 years old who had recovered from COVID-19. The sequencing input was peripheral blood. Written as DNA, the CDR3 is TGTGCCAGCAGCACTAGGGTGGACAGATATAATTCACCCCTCCACTTT. Amino acids: CASSTRVDRYNSPLHF.